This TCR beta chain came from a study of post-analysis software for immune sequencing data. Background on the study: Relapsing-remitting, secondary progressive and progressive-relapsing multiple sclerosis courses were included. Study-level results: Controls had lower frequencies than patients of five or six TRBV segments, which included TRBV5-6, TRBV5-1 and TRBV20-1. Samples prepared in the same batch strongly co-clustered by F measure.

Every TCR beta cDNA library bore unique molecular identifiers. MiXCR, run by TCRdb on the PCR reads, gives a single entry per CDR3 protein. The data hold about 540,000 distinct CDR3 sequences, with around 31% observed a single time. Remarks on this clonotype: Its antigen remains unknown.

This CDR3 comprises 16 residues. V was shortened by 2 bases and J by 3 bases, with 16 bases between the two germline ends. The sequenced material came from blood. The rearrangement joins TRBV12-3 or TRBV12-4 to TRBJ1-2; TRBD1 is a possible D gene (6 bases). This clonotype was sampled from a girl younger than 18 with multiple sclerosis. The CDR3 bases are TGTGCCAGCAGTTTAAGTTACAGGGTTGGAGACTATGGCTACACCTTC. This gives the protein CASSLSYRVGDYGYTF.